This entry lists 5 T cell receptor beta chains sequenced from one sample in a study of regulatory T cells in long-lasting Graves disease (dated by TCRdb to the early 2020s). Library prep was done by multiplex PCR. For sequencing, an Illumina HiSeq 4000 was employed. To build TCR beta libraries, CDR3 regions were amplified by Arm-PCR using iRepertoire HTBI primers. Using fastp at Q25 and MiXCR, TCRdb reprocessed the public reads and kept productive beta chains. One record per CDR3 amino acid sequence lists the most common genes and DNA. The sample yields roughly 490,000 distinct CDR3 sequences; 20% to 25% were counted once. The top ten clonotypes cover about an eighth of the sample. This specimen's time point label, per the study, means: persistent/refractory GD, antithyroid drugs over 5 years with positive TRAb. RNA was extracted from PBMCs in TRIzol for both TCR sequencing and RNA sequencing. The sample here was peripheral blood mononuclear cells (PBMCs), taken when the disease was refractory, from a patient treated with antithyroid drugs. The receptors here all came from a female donor with Graves disease.

A few counts support this clonotype. The J gene is TRBJ1-2, the V gene TRBV7-3; TRBD1 is a possible D gene (6 bases). The CDR3 contains 14 residues. Germline V gives CDR1 SGHTA, CDR2 FQGTGA. V was trimmed by 5 bases and J by 7 bases, leaving 17 bases between them. The CDR3 loop reads CASSAKGGASGYTF. CDR3 nucleotides: TGTGCCAGCAGCGCCAAGGGGGGGGCCAGTGGCTACACCTTC.

This clonotype occurred many times. The chain has TRBV7-2 and TRBJ1-3, with 7 bases matching TRBD1. Germline CDR1 is SGHTA and CDR2 is FQGNSA. Unmatched junction bases numbered 10, after V lost 2 bases and J lost 0 bases. The CDR3 covers 18 residues. The CDR3 bases are TGTGCCAGCAGCTTATCAGGGGGACTCGTTGGCTCTGGAAACACCATATATTTT. It translates to CASSLSGGLVGSGNTIYF.

This clonotype occurred many times. V is TRBV5-1 and J is TRBJ1-1; tentative D call: TRBD1 (5 bases). V lost 0 bases to trimming and J lost 6 bases, with 15 bases between them. Looked up from germline, CDR1 is SGHRS and CDR2 is YFSETQ. CDR3 length: 15 amino acids. As DNA, the CDR3 is TGCGCCAGCAGCTTGGCCATCGGGGACGGGGCTGAAGCTTTCTTT. The encoded protein is CASSLAIGDGAEAFF.

The gene calls are TRBV13 and TRBJ2-3; no clear D gene. In germline, CDR1 is PRHDT, CDR2 FYEKMQ (reference sequence). The CDR3 covers 14 residues. With 2 bases removed from V and 5 bases from J, the gap between germline ends came to 11 bases. Written as DNA, the CDR3 is TGTGCCAGCAGCTTACCCTCGGTTGGAGATACGCAGTATTTT. As protein: CASSLPSVGDTQYF.

This clonotype was seen at least ten times. CDR3 protein: CSVELQESSYEQYF. As DNA, the CDR3 is TGCAGCGTTGAACTACAGGAAAGCTCCTACGAGCAGTACTTC. The chain is built from TRBV29-1 and TRBJ2-7, with D possibly matching TRBD1 (5 bases). The CDR3 totals 14 residues. Trimming stripped 2 bases from V and 0 bases from J, with 11 bases between. Per the germline V gene, CDR1 is SQVTM and CDR2 is ANQGSEA.